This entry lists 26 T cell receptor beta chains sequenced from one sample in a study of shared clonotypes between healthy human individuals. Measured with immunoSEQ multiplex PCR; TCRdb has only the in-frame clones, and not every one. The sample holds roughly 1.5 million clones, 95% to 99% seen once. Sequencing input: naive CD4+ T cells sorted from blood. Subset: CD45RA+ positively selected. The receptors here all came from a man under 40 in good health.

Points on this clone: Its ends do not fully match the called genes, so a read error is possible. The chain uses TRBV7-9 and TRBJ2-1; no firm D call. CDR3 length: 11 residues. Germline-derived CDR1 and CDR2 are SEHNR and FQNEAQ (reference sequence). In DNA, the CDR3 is TGTGCCAGCAGGTTAGCAGGAGAGCAGTTCTTC. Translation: CASRLAGEQFF.

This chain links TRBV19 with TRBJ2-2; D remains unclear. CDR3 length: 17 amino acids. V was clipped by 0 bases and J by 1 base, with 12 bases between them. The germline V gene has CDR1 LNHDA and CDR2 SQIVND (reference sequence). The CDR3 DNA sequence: TGTGCCAGTAGTATAGATCGTGGGCTCGGGAACACCGGGGAGCTGTTTTTT. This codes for CASSIDRGLGNTGELFF. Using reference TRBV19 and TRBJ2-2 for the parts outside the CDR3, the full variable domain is DGGITQSPKYLFRKEGQNVTLSCEQNLNHDAMYWYRQDPGQGLRLIYYSQIVNDFQKGDIAEGYSVSREKKESFPLTVTSAQKNPTAFYLCASSIDRGLGNTGELFFGEGSRLTVL.

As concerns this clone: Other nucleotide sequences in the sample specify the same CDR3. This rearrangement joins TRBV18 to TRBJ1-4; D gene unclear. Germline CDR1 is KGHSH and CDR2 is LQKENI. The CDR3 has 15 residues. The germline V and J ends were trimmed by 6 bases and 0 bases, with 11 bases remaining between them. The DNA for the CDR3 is TGTGCCAGCTCCCCGAGGACTGCAACTAATGAAAAACTGTTTTTT. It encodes CASSPRTATNEKLFF.

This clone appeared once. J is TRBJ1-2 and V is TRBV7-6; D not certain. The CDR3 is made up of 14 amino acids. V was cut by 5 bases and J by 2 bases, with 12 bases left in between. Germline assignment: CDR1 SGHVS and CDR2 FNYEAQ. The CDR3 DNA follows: TGTGCCAGCAGCCTTAGGCCCGAGAACTATGGCTACACCTTC. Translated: CASSLRPENYGYTF. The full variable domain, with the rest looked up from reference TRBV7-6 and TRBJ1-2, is GAGVSQSPRYKVTKRGQDVALRCDPISGHVSLYWYRQALGQGPEFLTYFNYEAQQDKSGLPNDRFSAERPEGSISTLTIQRTEQRDSAMYRCASSLRPENYGYTFGSGTRLTVV.

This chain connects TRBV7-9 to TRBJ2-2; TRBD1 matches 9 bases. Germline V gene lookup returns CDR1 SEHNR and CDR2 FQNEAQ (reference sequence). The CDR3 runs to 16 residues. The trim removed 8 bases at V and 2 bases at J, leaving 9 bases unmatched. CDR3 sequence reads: CASPFNRGLNTGELFF. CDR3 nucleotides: TGTGCCAGCCCTTTTAACAGGGGGCTTAACACCGGGGAGCTGTTTTTT.

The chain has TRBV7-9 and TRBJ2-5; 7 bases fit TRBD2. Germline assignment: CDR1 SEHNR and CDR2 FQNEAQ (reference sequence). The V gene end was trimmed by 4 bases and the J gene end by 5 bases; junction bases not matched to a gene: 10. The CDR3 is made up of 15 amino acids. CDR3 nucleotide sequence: TGTGCCAGCAGCTCTTATGGGGAGGGAGAGGAGACCCAGTACTTC. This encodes CASSSYGEGEETQYF.

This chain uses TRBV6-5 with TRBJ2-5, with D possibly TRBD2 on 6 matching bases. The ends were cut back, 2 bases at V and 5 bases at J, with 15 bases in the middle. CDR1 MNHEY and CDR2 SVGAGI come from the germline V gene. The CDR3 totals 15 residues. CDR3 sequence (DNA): TGTGCCAGCAGTTACCGTCGTGGGGGGAGGGAGACCCAGTACTTC. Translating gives CASSYRRGGRETQYF.

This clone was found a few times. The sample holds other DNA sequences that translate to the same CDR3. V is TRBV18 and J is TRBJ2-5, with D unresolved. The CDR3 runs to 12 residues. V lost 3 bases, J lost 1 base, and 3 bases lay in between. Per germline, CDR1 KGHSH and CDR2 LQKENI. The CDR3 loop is CASSPLQETQYF. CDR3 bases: TGTGCCAGCTCACCCCTCCAAGAGACCCAGTACTTC.

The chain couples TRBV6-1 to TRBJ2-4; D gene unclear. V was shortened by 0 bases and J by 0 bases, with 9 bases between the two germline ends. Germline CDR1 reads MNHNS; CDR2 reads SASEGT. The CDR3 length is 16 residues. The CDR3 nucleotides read TGTGCCAGCAGTGAAGCCGACCTGATAGCCAAAAACATTCAGTACTTC. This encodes CASSEADLIAKNIQYF.

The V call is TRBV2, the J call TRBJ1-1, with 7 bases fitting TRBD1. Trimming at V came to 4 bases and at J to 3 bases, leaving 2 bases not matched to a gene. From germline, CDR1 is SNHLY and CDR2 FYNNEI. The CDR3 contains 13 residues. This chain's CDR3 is CASSGDRDTEAFF. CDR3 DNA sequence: TGTGCCAGCAGTGGTGACAGGGACACTGAAGCTTTCTTT.

The CDR3 DNA is TGCGCCAGCAGCCAAGTTCAGCTCACAGATACGCAGTATTTT. It specifies CASSQVQLTDTQYF. The rearrangement uses TRBV4-1 and TRBJ2-3, with D hard to call. This CDR3 has 14 residues. In germline, CDR1 is MGHRA, CDR2 YSYEKL. Trimming shortened V by 1 base and J by 2 bases, and 7 bases separated the two germline ends.

Here the CDR3 DNA reads TGCGCCAGTTTCGGGACTAGCGGGAGCAATGAGCAGTTCTTC. Protein: CASFGTSGSNEQFF. The chain links TRBV5-1 to TRBJ2-1; 14 nucleotides align to TRBD2. There are 14 residues in the CDR3. After removal of 8 bases from V and 6 bases from J, the junction contained 4 bases not matched to a gene. From germline, CDR1 is SGHRS and CDR2 YFSETQ.

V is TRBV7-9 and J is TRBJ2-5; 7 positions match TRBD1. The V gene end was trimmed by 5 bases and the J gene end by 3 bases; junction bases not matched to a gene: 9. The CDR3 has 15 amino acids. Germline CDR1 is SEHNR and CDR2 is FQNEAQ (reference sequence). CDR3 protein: CASSLTGTAKETQYF. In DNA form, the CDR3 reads TGTGCCAGCAGCCTGACCGGGACAGCCAAAGAGACCCAGTACTTC.

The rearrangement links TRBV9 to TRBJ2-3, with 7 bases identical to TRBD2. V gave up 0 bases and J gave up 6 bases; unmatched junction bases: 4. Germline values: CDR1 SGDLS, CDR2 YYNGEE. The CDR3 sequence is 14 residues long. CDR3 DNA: TGTGCCAGCAGCGTAGTGGGACTACAGGATACGCAGTATTTT. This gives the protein CASSVVGLQDTQYF.

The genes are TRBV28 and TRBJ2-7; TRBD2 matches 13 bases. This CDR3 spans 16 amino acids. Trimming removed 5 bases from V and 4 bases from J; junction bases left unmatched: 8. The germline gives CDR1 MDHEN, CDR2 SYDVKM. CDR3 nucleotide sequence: TGTGCCAGCAGTCTACCCGGACTAGCGGGAGATTACGAGCAGTACTTC. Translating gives CASSLPGLAGDYEQYF.

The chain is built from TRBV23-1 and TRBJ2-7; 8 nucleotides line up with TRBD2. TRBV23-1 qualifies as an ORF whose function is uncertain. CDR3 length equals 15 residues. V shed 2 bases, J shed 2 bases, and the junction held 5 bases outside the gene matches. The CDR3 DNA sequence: TGCGCCAGCAGTCAAGTGACTAGCGACCCCTACGAGCAGTACTTC. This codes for CASSQVTSDPYEQYF.

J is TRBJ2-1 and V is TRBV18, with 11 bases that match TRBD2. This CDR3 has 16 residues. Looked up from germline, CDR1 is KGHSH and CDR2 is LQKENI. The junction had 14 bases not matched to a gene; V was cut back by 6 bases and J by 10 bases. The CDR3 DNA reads TGTGCCAGCTCGACGATAGTAGCGGGAGGGCCGAACGAGCAGTTCTTC. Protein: CASSTIVAGGPNEQFF.

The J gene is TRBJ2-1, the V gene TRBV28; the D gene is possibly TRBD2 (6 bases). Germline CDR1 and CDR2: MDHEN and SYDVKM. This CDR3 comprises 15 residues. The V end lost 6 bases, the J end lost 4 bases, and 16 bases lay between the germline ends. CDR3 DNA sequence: TGTGCCAGCAGACACCTGGGACTTTCTTACAATGAGCAGTTCTTC. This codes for CASRHLGLSYNEQFF. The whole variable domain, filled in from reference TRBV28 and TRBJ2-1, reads DVKVTQSSRYLVKRTGEKVFLECVQDMDHENMFWYRQDPGLGLRLIYFSYDVKMKEKGDIPEGYSVSREKKERFSLILESASTNQTSMYLCASRHLGLSYNEQFFGPGTRLTVL.

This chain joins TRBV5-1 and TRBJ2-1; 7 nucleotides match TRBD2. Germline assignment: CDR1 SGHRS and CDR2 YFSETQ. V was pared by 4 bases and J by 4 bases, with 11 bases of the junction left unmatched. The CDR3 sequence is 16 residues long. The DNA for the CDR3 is TGCGCCAGCAGCCTCCCCCCGGGACTATCATACAATGAGCAGTTCTTC. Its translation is CASSLPPGLSYNEQFF.

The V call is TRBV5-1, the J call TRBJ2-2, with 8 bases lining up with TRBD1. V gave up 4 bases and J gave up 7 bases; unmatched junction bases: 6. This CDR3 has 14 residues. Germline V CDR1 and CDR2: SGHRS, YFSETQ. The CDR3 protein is CASSRTGSIGELFF. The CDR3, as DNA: TGCGCCAGCAGCCGGACAGGGAGTATCGGGGAGCTGTTTTTT. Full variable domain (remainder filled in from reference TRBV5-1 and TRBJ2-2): KAGVTQTPRYLIKTRGQQVTLSCSPISGHRSVSWYQQTPGQGLQFLFEYFSETQRNKGNFPGRFSGRQFSNSRSEMNVSTLELGDSALYLCASSRTGSIGELFFGEGSRLTVL.

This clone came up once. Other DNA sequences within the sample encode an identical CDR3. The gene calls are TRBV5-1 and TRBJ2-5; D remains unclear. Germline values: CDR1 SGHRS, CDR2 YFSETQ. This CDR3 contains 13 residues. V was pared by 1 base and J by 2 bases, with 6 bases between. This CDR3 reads CASSLQVQETQYF. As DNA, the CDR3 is TGCGCCAGCAGCTTGCAGGTTCAAGAGACCCAGTACTTC.

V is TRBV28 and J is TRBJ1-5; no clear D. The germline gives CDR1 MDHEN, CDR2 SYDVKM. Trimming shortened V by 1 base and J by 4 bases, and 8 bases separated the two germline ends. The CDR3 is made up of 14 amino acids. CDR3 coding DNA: TGTGCCAGCAGTTTATCCCCCAGAAATCAGCCCCAGCATTTT. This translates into CASSLSPRNQPQHF. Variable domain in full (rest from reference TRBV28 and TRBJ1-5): DVKVTQSSRYLVKRTGEKVFLECVQDMDHENMFWYRQDPGLGLRLIYFSYDVKMKEKGDIPEGYSVSREKKERFSLILESASTNQTSMYLCASSLSPRNQPQHFGDGTRLSIL.

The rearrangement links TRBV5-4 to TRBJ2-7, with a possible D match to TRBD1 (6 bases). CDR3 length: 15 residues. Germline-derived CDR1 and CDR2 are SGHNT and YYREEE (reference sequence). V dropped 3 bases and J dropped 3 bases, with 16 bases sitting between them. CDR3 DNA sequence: TGTGCCAGCAGCTGGACAGTCGGGTCCAACTACGAGCAGTACTTC. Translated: CASSWTVGSNYEQYF.

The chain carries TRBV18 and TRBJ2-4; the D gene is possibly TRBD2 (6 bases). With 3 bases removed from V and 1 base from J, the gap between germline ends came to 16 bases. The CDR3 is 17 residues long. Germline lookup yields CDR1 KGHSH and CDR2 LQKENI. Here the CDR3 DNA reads TGTGCCAGCTCACCCATCGCGGGGAGGAGGGCCAAAAACATTCAGTACTTC. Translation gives CASSPIAGRRAKNIQYF.

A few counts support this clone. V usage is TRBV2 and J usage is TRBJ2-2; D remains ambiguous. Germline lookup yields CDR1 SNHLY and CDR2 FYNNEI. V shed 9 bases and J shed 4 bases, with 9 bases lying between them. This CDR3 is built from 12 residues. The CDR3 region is CASSRLTGELFF. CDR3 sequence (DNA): TGTGCCAGTAGCAGGCTCACCGGGGAGCTGTTTTTT.

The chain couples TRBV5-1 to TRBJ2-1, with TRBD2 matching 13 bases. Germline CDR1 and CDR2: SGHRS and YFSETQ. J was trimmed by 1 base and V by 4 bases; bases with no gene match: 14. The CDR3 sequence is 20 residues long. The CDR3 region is CASSPHILAGGPGSYNEQFF. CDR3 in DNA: TGCGCCAGCAGCCCCCACATACTAGCGGGAGGGCCTGGTTCCTACAATGAGCAGTTCTTC.